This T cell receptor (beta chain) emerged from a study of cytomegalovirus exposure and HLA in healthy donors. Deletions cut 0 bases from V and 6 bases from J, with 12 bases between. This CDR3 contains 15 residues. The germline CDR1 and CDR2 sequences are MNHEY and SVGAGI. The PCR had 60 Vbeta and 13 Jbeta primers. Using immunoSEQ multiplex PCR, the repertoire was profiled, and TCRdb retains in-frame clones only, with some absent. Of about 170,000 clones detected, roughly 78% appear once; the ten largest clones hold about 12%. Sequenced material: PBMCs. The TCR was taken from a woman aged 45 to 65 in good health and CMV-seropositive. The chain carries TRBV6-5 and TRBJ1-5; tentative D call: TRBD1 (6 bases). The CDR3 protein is CASSYSGASGQPQHF. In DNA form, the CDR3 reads TGTGCCAGCAGTTACTCGGGGGCCAGCGGTCAGCCCCAGCATTTT.